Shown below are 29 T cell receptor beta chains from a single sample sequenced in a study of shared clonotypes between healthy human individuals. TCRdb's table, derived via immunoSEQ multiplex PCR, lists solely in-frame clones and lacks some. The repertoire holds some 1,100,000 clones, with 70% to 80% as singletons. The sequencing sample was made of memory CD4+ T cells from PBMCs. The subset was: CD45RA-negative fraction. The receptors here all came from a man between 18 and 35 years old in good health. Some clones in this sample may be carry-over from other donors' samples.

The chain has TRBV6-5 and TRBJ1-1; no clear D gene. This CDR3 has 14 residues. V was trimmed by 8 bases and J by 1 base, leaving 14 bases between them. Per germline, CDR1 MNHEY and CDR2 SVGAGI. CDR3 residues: CASGSPLGNTEAFF. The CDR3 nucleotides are TGTGCCAGCGGGTCCCCACTGGGGAACACTGAAGCTTTCTTT.

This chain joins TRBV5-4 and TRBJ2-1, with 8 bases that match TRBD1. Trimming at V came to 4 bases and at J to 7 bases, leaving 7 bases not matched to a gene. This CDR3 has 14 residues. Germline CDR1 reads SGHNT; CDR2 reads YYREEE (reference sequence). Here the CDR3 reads CASSLQGAVNEQFF. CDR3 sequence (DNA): TGTGCCAGCAGCCTGCAGGGGGCGGTTAATGAGCAGTTCTTC.

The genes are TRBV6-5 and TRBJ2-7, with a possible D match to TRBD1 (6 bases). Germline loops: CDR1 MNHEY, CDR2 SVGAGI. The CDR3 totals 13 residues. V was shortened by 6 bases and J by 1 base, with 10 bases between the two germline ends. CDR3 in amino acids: CASRAGQSYEQYF. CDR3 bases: TGTGCCAGCAGAGCTGGACAGTCCTACGAGCAGTACTTC.

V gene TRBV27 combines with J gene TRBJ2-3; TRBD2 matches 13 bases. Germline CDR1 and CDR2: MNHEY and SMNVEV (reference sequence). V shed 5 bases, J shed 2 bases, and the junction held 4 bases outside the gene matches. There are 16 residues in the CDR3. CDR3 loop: CASSRGTSGVTDTQYF. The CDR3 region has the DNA TGTGCCAGCAGTAGAGGGACTAGCGGGGTCACAGATACGCAGTATTTT.

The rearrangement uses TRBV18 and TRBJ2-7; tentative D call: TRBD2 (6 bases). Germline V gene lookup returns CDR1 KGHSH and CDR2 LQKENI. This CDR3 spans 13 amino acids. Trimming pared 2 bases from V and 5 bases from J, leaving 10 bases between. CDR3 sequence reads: CASSPELANEQYF. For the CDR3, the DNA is TGTGCCAGCTCACCAGAACTAGCCAACGAGCAGTACTTC.

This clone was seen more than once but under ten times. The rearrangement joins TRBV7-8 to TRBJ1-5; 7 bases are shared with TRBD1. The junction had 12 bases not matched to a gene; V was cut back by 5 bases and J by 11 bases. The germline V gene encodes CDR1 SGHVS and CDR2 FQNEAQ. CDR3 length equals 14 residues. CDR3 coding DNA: TGTGCCAGCAGCGTCGACAGGGTCCAAGGGGCCCAGCATTTT. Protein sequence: CASSVDRVQGAQHF.

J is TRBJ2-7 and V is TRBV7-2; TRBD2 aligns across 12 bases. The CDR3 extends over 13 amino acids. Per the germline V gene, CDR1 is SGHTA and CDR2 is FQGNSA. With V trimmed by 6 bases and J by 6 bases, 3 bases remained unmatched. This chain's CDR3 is CASRPSGRGEQYF. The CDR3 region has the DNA TGTGCCAGCAGACCTAGCGGGAGGGGCGAGCAGTACTTC.

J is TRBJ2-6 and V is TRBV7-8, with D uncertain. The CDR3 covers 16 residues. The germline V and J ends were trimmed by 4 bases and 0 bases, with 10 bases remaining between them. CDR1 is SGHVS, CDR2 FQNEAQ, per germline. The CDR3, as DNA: TGTGCCAGCAGCTCCTACACTTCCTCTGGGGCCAACGTCCTGACTTTC. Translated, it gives CASSSYTSSGANVLTF.

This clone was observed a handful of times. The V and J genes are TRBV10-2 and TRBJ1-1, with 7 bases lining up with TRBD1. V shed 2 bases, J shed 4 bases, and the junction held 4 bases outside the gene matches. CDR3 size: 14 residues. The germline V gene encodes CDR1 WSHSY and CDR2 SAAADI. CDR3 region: CASSETNRGTEAFF. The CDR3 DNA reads TGCGCCAGCAGTGAGACTAACAGGGGCACTGAAGCTTTCTTT.

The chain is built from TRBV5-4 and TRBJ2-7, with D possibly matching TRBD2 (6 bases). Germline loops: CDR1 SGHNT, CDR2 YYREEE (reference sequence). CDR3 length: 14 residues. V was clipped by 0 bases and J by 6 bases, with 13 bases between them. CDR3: CASSLDSGRLEQYF. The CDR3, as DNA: TGTGCCAGCAGCTTGGATTCAGGGAGGCTCGAGCAGTACTTC.

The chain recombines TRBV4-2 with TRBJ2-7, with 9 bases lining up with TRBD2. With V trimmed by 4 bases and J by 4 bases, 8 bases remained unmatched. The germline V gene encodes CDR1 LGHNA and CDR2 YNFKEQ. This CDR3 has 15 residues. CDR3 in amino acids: CASSRDGTSRYEQYF. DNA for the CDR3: TGTGCCAGCAGCCGCGACGGGACTAGCCGGTACGAGCAGTACTTC.

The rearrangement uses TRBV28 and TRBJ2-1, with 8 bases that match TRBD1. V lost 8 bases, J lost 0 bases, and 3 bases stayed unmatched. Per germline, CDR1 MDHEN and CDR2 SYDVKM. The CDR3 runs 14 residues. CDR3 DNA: TGTGCCAGCTGGGACAGGAGCTCCTACAATGAGCAGTTCTTC. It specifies CASWDRSSYNEQFF.

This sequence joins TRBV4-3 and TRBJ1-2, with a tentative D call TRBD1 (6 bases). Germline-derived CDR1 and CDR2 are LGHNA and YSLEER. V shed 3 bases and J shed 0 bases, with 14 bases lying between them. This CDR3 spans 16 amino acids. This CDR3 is CASSQDWGTTNYGYTF. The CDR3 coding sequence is TGCGCCAGCAGCCAGGATTGGGGGACAACTAACTATGGCTACACCTTC.

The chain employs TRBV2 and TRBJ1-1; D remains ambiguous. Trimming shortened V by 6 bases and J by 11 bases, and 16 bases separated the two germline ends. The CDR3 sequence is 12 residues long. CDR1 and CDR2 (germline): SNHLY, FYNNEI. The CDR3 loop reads CASRPEDFRAFF. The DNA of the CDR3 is TGTGCCAGCAGACCCGAGGACTTTCGCGCTTTCTTT. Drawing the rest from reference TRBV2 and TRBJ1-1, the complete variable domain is EPEVTQTPSHQVTQMGQEVILRCVPISNHLYFYWYRQILGQKVEFLVSFYNNEISEKSEIFDDQFSVERPDGSNFTLKIRSTKLEDSAMYFCASRPEDFRAFFGQGTRLTVV.

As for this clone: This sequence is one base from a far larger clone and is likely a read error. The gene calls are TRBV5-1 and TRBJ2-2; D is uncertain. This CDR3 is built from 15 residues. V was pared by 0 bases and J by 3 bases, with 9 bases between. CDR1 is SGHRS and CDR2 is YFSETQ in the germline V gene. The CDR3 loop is CASSLGWADTGELFF. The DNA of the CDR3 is TGCGCCAGCAGCTTGGGTTGGGCGGACACCGGGGAGCTGTTTTTT.

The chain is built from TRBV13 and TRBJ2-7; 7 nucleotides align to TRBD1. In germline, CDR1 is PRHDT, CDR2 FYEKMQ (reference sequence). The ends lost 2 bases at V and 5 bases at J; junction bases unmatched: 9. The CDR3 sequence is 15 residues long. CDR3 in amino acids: CASSLLGQLLDEQYF. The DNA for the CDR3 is TGTGCCAGCAGCTTACTGGGACAGCTTTTGGACGAGCAGTACTTC. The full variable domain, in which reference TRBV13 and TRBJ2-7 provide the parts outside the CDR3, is AAGVIQSPRHLIKEKRETATLKCYPIPRHDTVYWYQQGPGQDPQFLISFYEKMQSDKGSIPDRFSAQQFSDYHSELNMSSLELGDSALYFCASSLLGQLLDEQYFGPGTRLTVT.

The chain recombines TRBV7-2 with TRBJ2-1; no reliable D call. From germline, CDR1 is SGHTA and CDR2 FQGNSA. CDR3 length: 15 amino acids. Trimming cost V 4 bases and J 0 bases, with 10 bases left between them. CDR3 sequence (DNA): TGTGCCAGCAGCTCCTCGGCTAGCTCCTACAATGAGCAGTTCTTC. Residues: CASSSSASSYNEQFF.

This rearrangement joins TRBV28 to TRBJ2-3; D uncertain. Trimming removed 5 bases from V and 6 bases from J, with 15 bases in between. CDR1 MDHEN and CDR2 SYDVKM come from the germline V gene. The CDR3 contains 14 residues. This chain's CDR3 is CASSPGGPRDTQYF. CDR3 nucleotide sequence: TGTGCCAGCAGTCCCGGCGGCCCGCGCGATACGCAGTATTTT.

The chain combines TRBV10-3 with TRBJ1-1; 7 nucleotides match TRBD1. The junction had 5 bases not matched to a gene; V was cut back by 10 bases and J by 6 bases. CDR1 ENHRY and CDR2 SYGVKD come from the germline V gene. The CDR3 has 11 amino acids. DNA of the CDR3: TGTGCCACCAAAGACAGGGCTGAAGCTTTCTTT. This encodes CATKDRAEAFF.

The DNA of the CDR3 is TGTGCCAGCAGCTTTGGGACACCTTACAATGAGCAGTTCTTC. Its protein product is CASSFGTPYNEQFF. The V gene is TRBV7-2, the J gene TRBJ2-1; D is perhaps TRBD1 (6 bases). V was trimmed by 3 bases and J by 4 bases, leaving 10 bases between them. Germline assignment: CDR1 SGHTA and CDR2 FQGNSA. The CDR3 consists of 14 residues.

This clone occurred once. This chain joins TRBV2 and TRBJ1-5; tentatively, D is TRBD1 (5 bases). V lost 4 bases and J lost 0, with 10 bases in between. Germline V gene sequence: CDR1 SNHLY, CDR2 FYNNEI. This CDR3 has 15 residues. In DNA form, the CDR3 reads TGTGCCAGCAGTGGATCGGGACTTAGCAATCAGCCCCAGCATTTT. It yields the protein CASSGSGLSNQPQHF.

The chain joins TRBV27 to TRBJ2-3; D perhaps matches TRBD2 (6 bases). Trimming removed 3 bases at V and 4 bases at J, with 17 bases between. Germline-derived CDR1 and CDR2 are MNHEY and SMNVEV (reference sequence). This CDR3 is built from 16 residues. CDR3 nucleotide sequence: TGTGCCAGCAGTTTCATCCAGCGGAGGGCGGCAGATACGCAGTATTTT. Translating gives CASSFIQRRAADTQYF.

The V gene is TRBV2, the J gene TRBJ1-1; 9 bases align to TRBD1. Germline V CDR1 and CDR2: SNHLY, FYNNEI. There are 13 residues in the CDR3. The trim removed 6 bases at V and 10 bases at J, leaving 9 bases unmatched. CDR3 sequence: CASSRTGVGSAFF. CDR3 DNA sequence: TGTGCCAGCAGCAGGACAGGGGTAGGCTCAGCTTTCTTT.

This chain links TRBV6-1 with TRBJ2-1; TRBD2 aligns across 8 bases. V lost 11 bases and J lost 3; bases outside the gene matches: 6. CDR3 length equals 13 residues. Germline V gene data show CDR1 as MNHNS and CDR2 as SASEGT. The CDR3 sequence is CAYGGDYYNEQFF. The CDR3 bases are TGTGCCTACGGGGGGGATTACTACAATGAGCAGTTCTTC.

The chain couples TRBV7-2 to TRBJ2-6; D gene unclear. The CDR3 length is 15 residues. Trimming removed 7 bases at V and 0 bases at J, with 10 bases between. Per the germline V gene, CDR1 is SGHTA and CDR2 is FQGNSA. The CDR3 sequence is CASTPPSSGANVLTF. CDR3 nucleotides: TGTGCCAGCACCCCACCGTCCTCTGGGGCCAACGTCCTGACTTTC.

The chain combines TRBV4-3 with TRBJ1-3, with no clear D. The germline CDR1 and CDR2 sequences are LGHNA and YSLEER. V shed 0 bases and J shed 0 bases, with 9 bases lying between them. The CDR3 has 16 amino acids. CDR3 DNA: TGCGCCAGCAGCCAAGACCAGGTGATCTCTGGAAACACCATATATTTT. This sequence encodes CASSQDQVISGNTIYF.

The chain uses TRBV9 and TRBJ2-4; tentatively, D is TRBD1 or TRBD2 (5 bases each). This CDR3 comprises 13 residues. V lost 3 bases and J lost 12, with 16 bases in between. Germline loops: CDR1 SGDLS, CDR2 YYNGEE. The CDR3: CASSALLGPPQYF. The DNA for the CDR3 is TGTGCCAGCAGCGCCCTTTTGGGACCGCCTCAGTACTTC.

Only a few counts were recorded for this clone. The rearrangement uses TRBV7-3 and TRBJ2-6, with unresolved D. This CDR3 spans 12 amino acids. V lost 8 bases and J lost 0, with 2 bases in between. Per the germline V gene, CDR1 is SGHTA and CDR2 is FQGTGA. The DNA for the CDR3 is TGTGCCAGCCACTCTGGGGCCAACGTCCTGACTTTC. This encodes CASHSGANVLTF.

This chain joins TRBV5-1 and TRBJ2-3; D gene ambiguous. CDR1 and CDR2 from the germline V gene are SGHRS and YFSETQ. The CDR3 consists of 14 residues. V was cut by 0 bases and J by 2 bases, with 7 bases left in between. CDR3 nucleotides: TGCGCCAGCAGCTTGGCCATGGACACAGATACGCAGTATTTT. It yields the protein CASSLAMDTDTQYF.